This T cell receptor (beta chain) originates from a study of T cell clusters in autoimmune cytopenias. About 37,500 genome equivalents of blood DNA were amplified for TRB. TRB rearrangements were amplified by touch-down multiplex PCR with mixed TRB-A/B primers. Reanalyzing the multiplex PCR reads, TCRdb keeps one entry per CDR3 protein, without DNA. Here the sample table reports around 15,000 distinct CDR3 sequences. CDR1 and CDR2 (germline): DFQATT, SNEGSKA (reference sequence). This CDR3 contains 15 residues. These same data were also listed under a study on T cell repertoires in aging, cancer and after chemotherapy.

V and J are TRBV20-1 and TRBJ2-7. The source of this sequence is a human donor in good health. Sequencing was performed on peripheral blood. The CDR3 sequence is CSANLYADMIYEQYF.